The rows below give T cell receptor beta chains drawn from one sample of a study of early T cells in non-severe SARS-CoV-2 infection. TCRdb independently ran MiXCR on the 5' RACE reads; one entry per CDR3 protein. This sample carries about 27,000 distinct CDR3 sequences, 4.5% to 6% of them seen once, and the ten largest clones take 3% to 4.5%. Sequencing used whole blood. The source is an adult who was a healthcare worker with PCR-confirmed SARS-CoV-2 infection or an uninfected control (not recorded which). Each CDR3 is given with its conserved first and last residue. D genes are given only for firm matches. The size of a clone is reported for some rows only, either as once, few or many, or as a class for expanded clones.

CDR3 | DNA | size | J | D | V
CASRVPGETQYF | TGTGCCAGCAGAGTCCCTGGAGAGACCCAGTACTTC | many | TRBJ2-5 | - | TRBV12-3/TRBV12-4
CATSDFFKSTDTQYF | TGTGCCACCAGTGATTTCTTCAAGAGCACAGATACGCAGTATTTT | few | TRBJ2-3 | - | TRBV24-1
CASSLRSGLAGGRDTQYF | TGCGCCAGCAGCCTACGTTCCGGACTAGCGGGGGGCCGAGATACGCAGTATTTT | many | TRBJ2-3 | TRBD2 | TRBV5-1
CASQGQGARETQYF | TGCGCCAGCCAGGGACAGGGGGCGCGGGAGACCCAGTACTTC | many | TRBJ2-5 | TRBD1 | TRBV5-1
CSVTGLSGTEAFF | TGCAGCGTAACCGGACTGAGCGGCACTGAAGCTTTCTTT | many | TRBJ1-1 | - | TRBV29-1
CAIRGGENYEQYF | TGTGCCATCCGAGGGGGGGAAAACTACGAGCAGTACTTC | few | TRBJ2-7 | - | TRBV10-3
CASSQDHRGADTEAFF | TGTGCCAGCAGCCAAGATCATCGGGGGGCCGACACTGAAGCTTTCTTT | many | TRBJ1-1 | - | TRBV4-2
CASSLGGGTTEAFF | TGTGCCAGCAGCCTTGGAGGGGGGACCACTGAAGCTTTCTTT | many | TRBJ1-1 | - | TRBV9
CASSSAGGVNEQFF | TGTGCCAGCAGCTCAGCGGGGGGCGTCAATGAGCAGTTCTTC | many | TRBJ2-1 | TRBD2 | TRBV7-6
CASSYSRETYEQYF | TGTGCCAGCAGTTACTCGAGAGAAACCTACGAGCAGTACTTC | many | TRBJ2-7 | - | TRBV6-6
CASNLRDISNYGYTF | TGTGCCAGCAACCTCCGGGACATATCTAACTATGGCTACACCTTC | many | TRBJ1-2 | - | TRBV2
CARHTYTGELFF | TGTGCCAGACACACCTACACCGGGGAGCTGTTTTTT | many | TRBJ2-2 | - | TRBV7-2
CASGLTEGTGAFSGANVLTF | TGTGCTAGTGGTTTGACCGAAGGGACAGGGGCCTTCTCTGGGGCCAACGTCCTGACTTTC | many | TRBJ2-6 | TRBD1 | TRBV12-5
CSALGLAGSYEQYF | TGCAGTGCTTTGGGACTAGCGGGTTCCTACGAGCAGTACTTC | medium-sized | TRBJ2-7 | TRBD2 | TRBV20-1
CASSSGLANEQFF | TGTGCCAGCAGCTCCGGACTAGCCAATGAGCAGTTCTTC | many | TRBJ2-1 | TRBD2 | TRBV7-9
CASRETGAAEAFF | TGCGCCAGCAGGGAGACAGGGGCGGCTGAAGCTTTCTTT | many | TRBJ1-1 | TRBD1 | TRBV5-1
CASIPGGDRGDTQYF | TGTGCCAGCATCCCCGGGGGGGACAGGGGGGATACGCAGTATTTT | many | TRBJ2-3 | TRBD1 | TRBV6-9
CASSQGTVNRENEQYF | TGTGCCAGCAGCCAAGGGACCGTGAACAGGGAGAACGAGCAGTACTTC | many | TRBJ2-7 | - | TRBV3-1
CAIRGDSGANVLTF | TGTGCCATCAGGGGCGACTCTGGGGCCAACGTCCTGACTTTC | many | TRBJ2-6 | - | TRBV10-3
CASSLVTSGGEQFF | TGTGCCAGCAGCTTAGTTACTAGCGGGGGTGAGCAGTTCTTC | few | TRBJ2-1 | TRBD2 | TRBV7-6
CASSLGTSNSPLHF | TGCGCCAGCAGCTTGGGGACAAGTAATTCACCCCTCCACTTT | few | TRBJ1-6 | - | TRBV5-1
CASSLTGEFSPLHF | TGTGCCAGCAGCTTAACAGGGGAATTTTCACCCCTCCACTTT | - | TRBJ1-6 | TRBD1 | TRBV13
CASSYAAGSGANVLTF | TGTGCCAGCAGTTACGCCGCAGGTTCTGGGGCCAACGTCCTGACTTTC | many | TRBJ2-6 | - | TRBV6-5
CASSLSSQETQYF | TGCGCCAGCAGCTTGAGCAGCCAAGAGACCCAGTACTTC | - | TRBJ2-5 | - | TRBV5-1
CASSPYGGTRSPLHF | TGTGCCAGCAGTCCATACGGGGGGACGCGATCACCCCTCCACTTT | many | TRBJ1-6 | - | TRBV27
CASRLRYEQYF | TGTGCCAGCCGGTTAAGGTACGAGCAGTACTTC | many | TRBJ2-7 | - | TRBV12-3/TRBV12-4
CASRLSGPSSPLHF | TGTGCCAGCAGACTTTCCGGGCCCAGTTCACCCCTCCACTTT | many | TRBJ1-6 | - | TRBV6-2/TRBV6-3
CASSPLGLAGDEQFF | TGCGCCAGCAGCCCGTTGGGACTAGCGGGGGATGAGCAGTTCTTC | - | TRBJ2-1 | TRBD2 | TRBV5-1
CASSEWTGGSTEAFF | TGTGCCAGTAGTGAATGGACAGGGGGTAGCACTGAAGCTTTCTTT | many | TRBJ1-1 | TRBD1 | TRBV19
CASSLVGNFGEQYF | TGTGCCAGCAGCTTAGTGGGGAATTTCGGGGAGCAGTACTTC | few | TRBJ2-7 | - | TRBV7-8
CASKSPVQETQYF | TGCGCCAGCAAGTCTCCCGTGCAAGAGACCCAGTACTTC | - | TRBJ2-5 | - | TRBV4-1
CASSTRTGRAEAFF | TGTGCCAGCAGTACCCGGACAGGTAGAGCTGAAGCTTTCTTT | many | TRBJ1-1 | TRBD1 | TRBV12-3/TRBV12-4
CASSDTSDTGELFF | TGTGCCAGCAGTGATACTAGCGACACCGGGGAGCTGTTTTTT | - | TRBJ2-2 | TRBD2 | TRBV6-4
CAISEMRTSGNTIYF | TGTGCCATCAGTGAGATGCGGACCTCTGGAAACACCATATATTTT | few | TRBJ1-3 | - | TRBV10-3
CASSPFQGYGYTF | TGTGCCAGCAGTCCGTTTCAGGGATATGGCTACACCTTC | few | TRBJ1-2 | - | TRBV12-3/TRBV12-4
CASSFRRQGYGYTF | TGTGCCAGCAGTTTTCGGAGGCAGGGCTATGGCTACACCTTC | - | TRBJ1-2 | - | TRBV27
CASSMPGPRAREQYF | TGTGCCAGCAGCATGCCGGGACCCCGGGCGCGCGAGCAGTACTTC | few | TRBJ2-7 | - | TRBV5-6
CASSLTGSEAFF | TGTGCCAGCAGTCTGACAGGGTCTGAAGCTTTCTTT | few | TRBJ1-1 | TRBD1 | TRBV12-3/TRBV12-4
CASSRQGYRPQHF | TGTGCCAGCAGTCGACAGGGGTATCGGCCCCAGCATTTT | many | TRBJ1-5 | TRBD1 | TRBV28
CSAWKLNTEAFF | TGCAGTGCGTGGAAATTGAACACTGAAGCTTTCTTT | many | TRBJ1-1 | - | TRBV20-1
CASSSQGQDYEQYF | TGTGCCAGCAGTTCCCAGGGACAGGACTACGAGCAGTACTTC | many | TRBJ2-7 | TRBD1 | TRBV6-2/TRBV6-3
CASSSLTGQETQYF | TGTGCCAGCAGCTCGCTGACAGGACAAGAGACCCAGTACTTC | many | TRBJ2-5 | - | TRBV7-6
CASSLYLSGAHYNNEQFF | TGTGCCAGCAGCTTATATTTGAGCGGGGCACATTATAACAATGAGCAGTTCTTC | medium-sized | TRBJ2-1 | TRBD2 | TRBV7-6
CSVASRGGTEAFF | TGCAGCGTTGCCTCTAGGGGAGGGACTGAAGCTTTCTTT | many | TRBJ1-1 | - | TRBV29-1
CASSLKPNQPQHF | TGTGCCAGCAGCTTAAAGCCCAATCAGCCCCAGCATTTT | few | TRBJ1-5 | - | TRBV7-2
CASGLSGGRTYEQYF | TGTGCTAGTGGTTTGAGCGGGGGCCGAACCTACGAGCAGTACTTC | many | TRBJ2-7 | TRBD2 | TRBV12-5
CASSVGTENTGELFF | TGTGCCAGCAGCGTAGGGACAGAGAACACCGGGGAGCTGTTTTTT | many | TRBJ2-2 | - | TRBV9
CASSYGVGEAFF | TGTGCCAGCAGCTATGGGGTCGGTGAAGCTTTCTTT | many | TRBJ1-1 | - | TRBV6-5
CASSSAYEQYF | TGTGCCAGCAGCTCCGCCTACGAGCAGTACTTC | many | TRBJ2-7 | - | TRBV7-2
CASSLMASGGAVNEQFF | TGTGCCAGCAGCTTAATGGCTAGCGGGGGGGCCGTCAATGAGCAGTTCTTC | - | TRBJ2-1 | TRBD2 | TRBV7-3
CASTGQAGANVLTF | TGTGCCAGCACGGGGCAAGCAGGGGCCAACGTCCTGACTTTC | - | TRBJ2-6 | - | TRBV2
CASSQDIAGEQFF | TGTGCCAGCAGCCAAGATATCGCAGGGGAGCAGTTCTTC | many | TRBJ2-1 | - | TRBV14
CASSLAGGGVTDTQYF | TGCGCCAGCAGCTTGGCCGGCGGGGGAGTCACAGATACGCAGTATTTT | many | TRBJ2-3 | TRBD2 | TRBV5-1
CASSHGGLNYGYTF | TGCGCCAGCAGCCACGGAGGGCTTAACTATGGCTACACCTTC | many | TRBJ1-2 | - | TRBV4-3
CASRRPGETGELFF | TGTGCCAGTAGGCGGCCAGGGGAAACCGGGGAGCTGTTTTTT | many | TRBJ2-2 | - | TRBV19
CASSYSAGYDQPQHF | TGTGCCAGCAGTTACTCGGCAGGGTATGATCAGCCCCAGCATTTT | - | TRBJ1-5 | - | TRBV6-5